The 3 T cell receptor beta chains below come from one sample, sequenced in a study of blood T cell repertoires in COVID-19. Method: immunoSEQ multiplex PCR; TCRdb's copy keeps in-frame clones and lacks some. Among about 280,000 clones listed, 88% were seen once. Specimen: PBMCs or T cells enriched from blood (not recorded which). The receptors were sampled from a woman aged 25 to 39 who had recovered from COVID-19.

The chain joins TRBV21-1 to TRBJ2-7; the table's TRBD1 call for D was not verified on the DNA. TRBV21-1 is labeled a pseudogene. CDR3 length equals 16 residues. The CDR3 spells CASSQDRVRGRFEQYF. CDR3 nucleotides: TGTGCCAGCAGCCAAGATCGGGTCAGGGGAAGGTTCGAGCAGTACTTC.

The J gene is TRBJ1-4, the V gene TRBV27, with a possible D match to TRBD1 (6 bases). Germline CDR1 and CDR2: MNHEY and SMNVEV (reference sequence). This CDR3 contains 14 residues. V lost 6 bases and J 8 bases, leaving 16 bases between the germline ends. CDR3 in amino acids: CASSQRGGGEKLFF. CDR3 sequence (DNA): TGTGCCAGCAGCCAGAGAGGGGGTGGAGAAAAACTGTTTTTT.

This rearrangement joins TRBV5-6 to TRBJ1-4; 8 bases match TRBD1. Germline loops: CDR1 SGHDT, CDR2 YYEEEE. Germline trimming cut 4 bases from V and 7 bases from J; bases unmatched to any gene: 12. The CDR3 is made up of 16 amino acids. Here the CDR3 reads CASSDQGQGEGEKLFF. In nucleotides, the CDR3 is TGTGCCAGCAGCGATCAAGGACAGGGTGAGGGTGAAAAACTGTTTTTT.